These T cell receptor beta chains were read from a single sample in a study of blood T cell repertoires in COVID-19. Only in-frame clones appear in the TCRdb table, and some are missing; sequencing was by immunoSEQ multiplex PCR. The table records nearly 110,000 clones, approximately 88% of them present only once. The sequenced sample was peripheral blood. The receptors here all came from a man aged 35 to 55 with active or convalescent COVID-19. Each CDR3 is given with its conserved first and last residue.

CAWSSGLSTDTQYF	TRBJ2-3	TRBV30
CASTHGTGYEQYF	TRBJ2-7	TRBV28
CASSQHGTLAGELFF	TRBJ2-2	TRBV4-3
CASSRDRGDRNTIYF	TRBJ1-3	TRBV21-1
CASSLAPGTVVVYTF	TRBJ1-2	TRBV7-2
CASSPRHEQYF	TRBJ2-7	TRBV7-2
CASSSTRQGLSGANVLTF	TRBJ2-6	TRBV5-1
CASTWTGGNGQPQHF	TRBJ1-5	TRBV28
CASSFRTSGIKGYNEQFF	TRBJ2-1	TRBV27
CASSSRGGEDIQYF	TRBJ2-4	TRBV6-6
CASSQEREGPYNEQFF	TRBJ2-1	TRBV4-3
CASSPRQGFQETQYF	TRBJ2-5	TRBV7-6
CASSWGGGDTQYF	TRBJ2-3	TRBV7-2
CASSAGTEPIF	TRBJ1-2	TRBV9
CASSQAGGRVEYGYTF	TRBJ1-2	TRBV4-2
CASSVGGSTYNEQFF	TRBJ2-1	TRBV9
CVSRTLQVSNQPQHF	TRBJ1-5	TRBV6-5
CASSSGTSLNIQYF	TRBJ2-4	TRBV6-5
CAWSVSRQGAESPLHF	TRBJ1-6	TRBV30
CASAPALGHYGYTF	TRBJ1-2	TRBV6-5
CASNIETGYGYTF	TRBJ1-2	TRBV28
CASSLRLAVTYNEQFF	TRBJ2-1	TRBV5-1
CSVLSYTDTQYF	TRBJ2-3	TRBV29-1
CASSYGGASTEAFF	TRBJ1-1	TRBV6-2/TRBV6-3
CASSLVGQGASGYTF	TRBJ1-2	TRBV5-1
CASSWTSGRNEQFF	TRBJ2-1	TRBV6-4
CASSFGDGQGLTDTQYF	TRBJ2-3	TRBV27
CASSLPGQGEYF	TRBJ2-7	TRBV7-2
CASSSSGDTYNEQFF	TRBJ2-1	TRBV7-2
CASSFQGADDSPLHF	TRBJ1-6	TRBV28
CASSTHRGQPQHF	TRBJ1-5	TRBV6-4
CASSRRGINEKLFF	TRBJ1-4	TRBV19
CASNPSTGKLFF	TRBJ1-4	TRBV28
CASSLTVIPTEAFF	TRBJ1-1	TRBV5-5
CASRGNGETYEQYF	TRBJ2-7	TRBV28
CASSLIAAPLF	TRBJ1-1	TRBV5-8